This TCR beta chain was identified in a study of shared clonotypes between healthy human individuals. Study-level findings and limits: Limitation of the genetic and exposure-history diversity represented came from the few donors.

Spread over ten immunoSEQ deep assay plates, unsorted PBMC DNA underwent sequencing. The method was immunoSEQ multiplex PCR; TCRdb's version includes in-frame clones alone and lacks a portion of them. The table includes about 490,000 clones, around 78% detected once. A note on this clone: Its matching antigen is unknown.

The CDR3 has 15 residues. V gave up 5 bases and J gave up 1 base; unmatched junction bases: 7. Germline CDR1 KGHSH, CDR2 LQKENI. The TCR originated in a woman aged 35 to 49 in good health. Some clones in this sample may be carry-over from other donors' samples. The sample taken for sequencing was PBMCs. V and J are TRBV18 and TRBJ2-5; 7 bases align to TRBD2. As DNA, the CDR3 is TGTGCCAGCTCAAAATGGGGAGGGAGCCAAGAGACCCAGTACTTC. Translation: CASSKWGGSQETQYF.